The rows below give T cell receptor beta chains drawn from one sample of a study of OX40 agonist ivuxolimab in advanced cancers. The table came from immunoSEQ multiplex PCR; TCRdb's copy has only in-frame clones and leaves some out. The sample lists tens of thousands of clones, just over 85% occurring once. The source material was CD4+ or CD8+ T cells sorted from blood, sampled in a trial of the OX40 agonist ivuxolimab. The receptors stem from an adult with an advanced solid tumor such as melanoma, head and neck, liver or kidney cancer. CDR3s include the opening cysteine and the closing phenylalanine or tryptophan. D genes are given only for firm matches. Rows may omit the clone size; those that give it use once, few, many or a size class.

d_gene: -
j_gene: TRBJ1-5
v_gene: TRBV27
abundance: -
CDR3nt: TGTGCCAGCAGTTTGGGTCGCAATCAGCCCCAGCATTTT
CDR3aa: CASSLGRNQPQHF

d_gene: TRBD1
j_gene: TRBJ1-2
v_gene: TRBV29-1
abundance: -
CDR3nt: TGCAGCGGATTGGGACAGGGGACTAACTATGGCTACACCTTC
CDR3aa: CSGLGQGTNYGYTF

d_gene: TRBD1
j_gene: TRBJ2-3
v_gene: TRBV19
abundance: -
CDR3nt: TGTGCCAGTAGCATGGGACAGGGGAAGGCAGATACGCAGTATTTT
CDR3aa: CASSMGQGKADTQYF

d_gene: TRBD1
j_gene: TRBJ2-3
v_gene: TRBV7-3
abundance: -
CDR3nt: TGTGCCAGCAGCTTAACGAGGGGGACAGGGGGCACAGATACGCAGTATTTT
CDR3aa: CASSLTRGTGGTDTQYF

d_gene: -
j_gene: TRBJ2-7
v_gene: TRBV5-4
abundance: -
CDR3nt: TGTGCCAGCAGCTTGGGAGGGGTCCGCTACGAGCAGTACTTC
CDR3aa: CASSLGGVRYEQYF

d_gene: -
j_gene: TRBJ1-1
v_gene: TRBV21-1
abundance: once
CDR3nt: TGTGCCAGCAGCAGGAAAAGGGCAAGCACTGAAGCTTTCTTT
CDR3aa: CASSRKRASTEAFF

d_gene: -
j_gene: TRBJ2-2
v_gene: TRBV29-1
abundance: -
CDR3nt: TGCAGCGTCATGTCCGTATACACCGGGGAGCTGTTTTTT
CDR3aa: CSVMSVYTGELFF

d_gene: -
j_gene: TRBJ2-3
v_gene: TRBV18
abundance: -
CDR3nt: TGTGCCAGCTCACCAGAGAGTGATACGCAGTATTTT
CDR3aa: CASSPESDTQYF

d_gene: -
j_gene: TRBJ1-1
v_gene: TRBV19
abundance: -
CDR3nt: TGTGCCAGTAGTGCCCCAAGCGGGGATGTCATGAACACTGAAGCTTTCTTT
CDR3aa: CASSAPSGDVMNTEAFF

d_gene: -
j_gene: TRBJ1-4
v_gene: TRBV4-1
abundance: -
CDR3nt: TGCGCCAGCAGATCCTCGACAGGCATCGAAAAACTGTTTTTT
CDR3aa: CASRSSTGIEKLFF

d_gene: -
j_gene: TRBJ2-7
v_gene: TRBV7-2
abundance: -
CDR3nt: TGTGCCAGCAGCTTAGGGGGGGGCGCATCGTGGTACTTC
CDR3aa: CASSLGGGASWYF

d_gene: TRBD2
j_gene: TRBJ2-5
v_gene: TRBV11-2
abundance: -
CDR3nt: TGTGCCAGCAGCTTCAGTATCGCTAGCGGCCAAGAGACCCAGTACTTC
CDR3aa: CASSFSIASGQETQYF

d_gene: TRBD1
j_gene: TRBJ1-6
v_gene: TRBV5-1
abundance: once
CDR3nt: TGCGCCAGCAGCCTGACAGGGGATAATTCACCCCTCCACTTT
CDR3aa: CASSLTGDNSPLHF

d_gene: -
j_gene: TRBJ2-1
v_gene: TRBV29-1
abundance: once
CDR3nt: -
CDR3aa: CSVEEVGAGSFF

d_gene: TRBD2
j_gene: TRBJ2-1
v_gene: TRBV9
abundance: -
CDR3nt: TGTGCCAGCAGCGCAATAGGACTAGCGGGATCCTACAATGAGCAGTTCTTC
CDR3aa: CASSAIGLAGSYNEQFF

d_gene: -
j_gene: TRBJ2-6
v_gene: TRBV28
abundance: -
CDR3nt: TGTGCCAGCAGCTCCCGGGCCAACGTCCTGACTTTC
CDR3aa: CASSSRANVLTF

d_gene: -
j_gene: TRBJ2-3
v_gene: TRBV7-9
abundance: -
CDR3nt: TGTGCCAGCAGCTTAGAATCATGGGATACGCAGTATTTT
CDR3aa: CASSLESWDTQYF

d_gene: -
j_gene: TRBJ2-5
v_gene: TRBV7-9
abundance: once
CDR3nt: TGTGCCAGCAGCCGTCCGGGCCCCTCCCAAGAGACCCAGTACTTC
CDR3aa: CASSRPGPSQETQYF

d_gene: -
j_gene: TRBJ1-1
v_gene: TRBV28
abundance: -
CDR3nt: TGTGCCAGCAGGTTGGGGAACACTGAAGCTTTCTTT
CDR3aa: CASRLGNTEAFF

d_gene: -
j_gene: TRBJ2-3
v_gene: TRBV5-1
abundance: -
CDR3nt: TGCGCCAGCAGCTTGGCTACCTCCCTCCGGGCAGATACGCAGTATTTT
CDR3aa: CASSLATSLRADTQYF

d_gene: -
j_gene: TRBJ2-1
v_gene: TRBV5-5
abundance: -
CDR3nt: TGTGCCAGCAGCTTGGGTCTCGGGGGCTCCTACAATGAGCAGTTCTTC
CDR3aa: CASSLGLGGSYNEQFF

d_gene: TRBD1
j_gene: TRBJ2-4
v_gene: TRBV5-4
abundance: -
CDR3nt: TGTGCCAGCAGCCCAACAGGGGGGGCCAAAAACATTCAGTACTTC
CDR3aa: CASSPTGGAKNIQYF

d_gene: -
j_gene: TRBJ2-2
v_gene: TRBV25-1
abundance: -
CDR3nt: TGTGCCAGCAGTCGCGAACGGACGAACACCGGGGAGCTGTTTTTT
CDR3aa: CASSRERTNTGELFF

d_gene: -
j_gene: TRBJ2-3
v_gene: TRBV30
abundance: -
CDR3nt: TGTGCCTGGAGTCTGGGGACTTCGACGGATCTCACAGATACGCAGTATTTT
CDR3aa: CAWSLGTSTDLTDTQYF

d_gene: -
j_gene: TRBJ1-1
v_gene: TRBV30
abundance: -
CDR3nt: TGTGCCTGGAGAGGGGACCACACCTACACTGAAGCTTTCTTT
CDR3aa: CAWRGDHTYTEAFF

d_gene: -
j_gene: TRBJ2-2
v_gene: TRBV7-3
abundance: -
CDR3nt: TGTGCCAGCAGCTTGGGTAGCCCGACCGGGGAGCTGTTTTTT
CDR3aa: CASSLGSPTGELFF

d_gene: -
j_gene: TRBJ2-4
v_gene: TRBV7-2
abundance: -
CDR3nt: TGTGCCAGCAGCCCGGGACGGTCGCTAGCCAAAAACATTCAGTACTTC
CDR3aa: CASSPGRSLAKNIQYF

d_gene: TRBD1
j_gene: TRBJ1-4
v_gene: TRBV19
abundance: -
CDR3nt: TGTGCCAGTAGTCCAACCGGGACAGAACATGAAAAACTGTTTTTT
CDR3aa: CASSPTGTEHEKLFF

d_gene: -
j_gene: TRBJ1-1
v_gene: TRBV28
abundance: once
CDR3nt: TGTGCCAGCAGTTCCAACACTGAAGCTTTCTTT
CDR3aa: CASSSNTEAFF

d_gene: TRBD2
j_gene: TRBJ2-3
v_gene: TRBV7-2
abundance: -
CDR3nt: TGTGCCAGCAGCTTGGCGGGAGGCCGGGGCACAGATACGCAGTATTTT
CDR3aa: CASSLAGGRGTDTQYF

d_gene: TRBD1
j_gene: TRBJ1-5
v_gene: TRBV14
abundance: -
CDR3nt: TGTGCCAGCAGCTCGGGACAGGGGGCAGGCAATCAGCCCCAGCATTTT
CDR3aa: CASSSGQGAGNQPQHF

d_gene: TRBD1
j_gene: TRBJ2-7
v_gene: TRBV27
abundance: -
CDR3nt: TGTGCCAGCAGTACCCGACAGGGACCCTCCGACGAGCAGTACTTC
CDR3aa: CASSTRQGPSDEQYF

d_gene: -
j_gene: TRBJ1-5
v_gene: TRBV28
abundance: few
CDR3nt: TGTGCCAGCAGTTTACGGTCCACACGGGGTCAGCCCCAGCATTTT
CDR3aa: CASSLRSTRGQPQHF

d_gene: -
j_gene: TRBJ1-1
v_gene: TRBV28
abundance: -
CDR3nt: TGTGCCAGCAGTTTGGGGGGAGGTCAGGCCAACACCGAAGCTTTCTTT
CDR3aa: CASSLGGGQANTEAFF

d_gene: -
j_gene: TRBJ2-6
v_gene: TRBV5-1
abundance: -
CDR3nt: TGCGCCAGCAGCATGAAGACAGGCGGCTCTGGGGCCAACGTCCTGACTTTC
CDR3aa: CASSMKTGGSGANVLTF

d_gene: -
j_gene: TRBJ2-2
v_gene: TRBV6-1
abundance: -
CDR3nt: TGTGCCTCCGCCCGGGACTCACCGGCCGGGGAGCTGTTTTTT
CDR3aa: CASARDSPAGELFF

d_gene: -
j_gene: TRBJ1-5
v_gene: TRBV6-5
abundance: -
CDR3nt: TGTGCCAGCAGTATTAATCGTGGGCCCCAGCATTTT
CDR3aa: CASSINRGPQHF